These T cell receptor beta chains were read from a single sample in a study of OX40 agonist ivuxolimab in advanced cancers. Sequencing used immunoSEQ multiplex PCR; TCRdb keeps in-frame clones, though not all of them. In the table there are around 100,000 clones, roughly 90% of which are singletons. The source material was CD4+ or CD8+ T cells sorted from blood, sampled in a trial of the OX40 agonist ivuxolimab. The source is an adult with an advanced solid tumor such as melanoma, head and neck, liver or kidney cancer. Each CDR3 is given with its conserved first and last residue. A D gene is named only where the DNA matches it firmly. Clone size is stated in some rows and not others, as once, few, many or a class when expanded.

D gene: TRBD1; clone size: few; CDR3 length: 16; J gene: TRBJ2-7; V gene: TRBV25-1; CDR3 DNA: TGTGCCAGCAGTGCCCCAACGGGACAGGGTACCAACGAGCAGTACTTC; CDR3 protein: CASSAPTGQGTNEQYF
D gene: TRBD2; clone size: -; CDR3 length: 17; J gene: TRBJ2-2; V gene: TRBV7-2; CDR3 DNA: TGTGCCAGCAGCTGGGGACTAGCGGGAGTTATTGCCGGGGAGCTGTTTTTT; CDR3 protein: CASSWGLAGVIAGELFF
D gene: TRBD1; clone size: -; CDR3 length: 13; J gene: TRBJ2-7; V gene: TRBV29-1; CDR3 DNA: TGCAGCGTTACCGGGACAGGGCCTCTCGAGCAGTACTTC; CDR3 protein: CSVTGTGPLEQYF
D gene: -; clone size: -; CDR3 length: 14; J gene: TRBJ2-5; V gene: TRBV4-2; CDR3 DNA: TGTGCCAGCAGCCAAGATCCGGCGGAAGAGACCCAGTACTTC; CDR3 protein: CASSQDPAEETQYF
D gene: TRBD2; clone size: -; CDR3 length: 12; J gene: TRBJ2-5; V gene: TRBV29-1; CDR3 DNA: TGCAGCGCCGGGAGGGCCGGAGAGACCCAGTACTTC; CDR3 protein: CSAGRAGETQYF
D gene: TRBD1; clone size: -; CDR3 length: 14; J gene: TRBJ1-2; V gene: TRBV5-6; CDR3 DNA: TGTGCCAGCAGCGCAACGGACAGGGCCTATGGCTACACCTTC; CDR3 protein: CASSATDRAYGYTF
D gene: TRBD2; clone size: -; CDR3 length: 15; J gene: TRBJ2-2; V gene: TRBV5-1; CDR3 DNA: TGCGCCTCCAAGCCAGGGAGCGGGAGCACCGGGGAGCTGTTTTTT; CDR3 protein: CASKPGSGSTGELFF
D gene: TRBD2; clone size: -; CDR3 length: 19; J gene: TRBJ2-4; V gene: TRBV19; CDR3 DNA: TGTGCCAGTAGTATAGGGCGACTAGCGGGGACACTAGCCAAAAACATTCAGTACTTC; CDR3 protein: CASSIGRLAGTLAKNIQYF
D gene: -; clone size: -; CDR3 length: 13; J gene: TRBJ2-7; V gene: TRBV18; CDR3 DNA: TGTGCCAGCTCATCCCCTCCCCGGGGCGAGCAGTACTTC; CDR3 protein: CASSSPPRGEQYF
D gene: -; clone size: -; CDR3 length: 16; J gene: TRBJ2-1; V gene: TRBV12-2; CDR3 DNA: TGTGCAAGTCGCTCCCTAGGGGGTGCTATAGTCAATGAGCAGTTCTTC; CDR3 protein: CASRSLGGAIVNEQFF
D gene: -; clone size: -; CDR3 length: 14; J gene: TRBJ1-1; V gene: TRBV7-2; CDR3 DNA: TGTGCCAGCAGCTTAGGCAGCATGAACACTGAAGCTTTCTTT; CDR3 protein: CASSLGSMNTEAFF
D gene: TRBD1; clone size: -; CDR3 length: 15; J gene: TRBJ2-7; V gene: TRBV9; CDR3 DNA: TGTGCCAGCAGCACAGGACAGGGGGCCTCCTACGAGCAGTACTTC; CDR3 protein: CASSTGQGASYEQYF
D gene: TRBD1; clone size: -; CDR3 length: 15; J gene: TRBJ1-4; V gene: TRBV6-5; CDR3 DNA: TGTGCCAGCAGTCCCCAGGGGGCAACTAATGAAAAACTGTTTTTT; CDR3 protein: CASSPQGATNEKLFF
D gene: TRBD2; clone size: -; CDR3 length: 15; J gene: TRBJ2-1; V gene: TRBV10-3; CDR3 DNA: TGTGCCATCAGGGCGACTAGCGGGTCCTACAATGAGCAGTTCTTC; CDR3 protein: CAIRATSGSYNEQFF
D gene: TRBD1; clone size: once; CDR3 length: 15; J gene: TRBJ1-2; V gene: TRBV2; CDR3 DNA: TGTGCCAGCATCAACTCACAGGGGGCTAGCTATGGCTACACCTTC; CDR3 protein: CASINSQGASYGYTF
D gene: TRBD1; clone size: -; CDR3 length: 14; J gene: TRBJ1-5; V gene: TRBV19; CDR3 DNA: TGTGCCAGTAGCCCGGGACAGTACAATCAGCCCCAGCATTTT; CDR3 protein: CASSPGQYNQPQHF
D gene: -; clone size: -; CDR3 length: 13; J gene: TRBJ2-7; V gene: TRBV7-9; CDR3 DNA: TGTGCCAGCAGCTTAGAGGTAGCCTACGAGCGGTACTTC; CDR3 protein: CASSLEVAYERYF
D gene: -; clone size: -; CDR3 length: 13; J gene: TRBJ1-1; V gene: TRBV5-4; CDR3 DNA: TGTGCCAGCAGCACCGAACAGGGAATTGAAGCTTTCTTT; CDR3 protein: CASSTEQGIEAFF
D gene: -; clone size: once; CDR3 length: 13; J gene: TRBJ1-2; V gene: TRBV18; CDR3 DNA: TGTGCCAGCTCACCTGACGGTAACTATGGCTACACCTTC; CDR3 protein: CASSPDGNYGYTF
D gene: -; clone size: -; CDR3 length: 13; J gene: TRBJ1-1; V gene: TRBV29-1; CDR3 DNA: TGCAGCGTTGAAGAACAGGAAAACACTGAAGCTTTCTTT; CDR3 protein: CSVEEQENTEAFF
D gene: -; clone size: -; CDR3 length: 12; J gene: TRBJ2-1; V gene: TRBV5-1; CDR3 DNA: TGCGCCAGCAGCCCTGTTACAAATGAGCAGTTCTTC; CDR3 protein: CASSPVTNEQFF
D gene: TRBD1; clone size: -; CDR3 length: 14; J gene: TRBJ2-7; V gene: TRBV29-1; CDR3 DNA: TGCAGCGTCACGAACCGGGACAGGGTCTACGAGCAGTACTTC; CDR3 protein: CSVTNRDRVYEQYF
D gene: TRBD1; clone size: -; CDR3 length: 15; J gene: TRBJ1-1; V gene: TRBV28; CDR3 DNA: TGTGCCAGCAGTTTTATTAGGACAGGAGGCACTGAAGCTTTCTTT; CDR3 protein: CASSFIRTGGTEAFF
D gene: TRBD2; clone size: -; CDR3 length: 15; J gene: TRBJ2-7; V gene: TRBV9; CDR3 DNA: TGTGCCAGCAGCGTCGGACTAGCGGGAGTTAGCGAGCAGTACTTC; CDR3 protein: CASSVGLAGVSEQYF
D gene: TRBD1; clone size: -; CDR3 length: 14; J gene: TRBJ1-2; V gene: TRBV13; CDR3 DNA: TGTGCCAGCAGCTCACAGGGGTCCATCTATGGCTACACCTTC; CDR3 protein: CASSSQGSIYGYTF
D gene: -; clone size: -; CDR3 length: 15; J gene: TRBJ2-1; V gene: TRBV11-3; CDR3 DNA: TGTGCCAGCACCCCCCGAGGGAGCTCCTACAATGAGCAGTTCTTC; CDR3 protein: CASTPRGSSYNEQFF
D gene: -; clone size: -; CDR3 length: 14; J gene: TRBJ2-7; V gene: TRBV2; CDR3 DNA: TGTGCCAGCAGTGAAGGGACACCCTCCTACGAGCAGTACTTC; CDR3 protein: CASSEGTPSYEQYF
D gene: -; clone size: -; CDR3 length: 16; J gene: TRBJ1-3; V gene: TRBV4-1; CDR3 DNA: TGCGCCAGCAGCCAAGCGTCTATTGAGAGGGGAAACACCATATATTTT; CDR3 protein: CASSQASIERGNTIYF
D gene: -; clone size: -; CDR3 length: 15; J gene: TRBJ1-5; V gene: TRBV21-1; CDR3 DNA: TGTGCCAGCAGCAAAGGACGAGGGATTATTCAGCCCCAGCATTTT; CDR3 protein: CASSKGRGIIQPQHF
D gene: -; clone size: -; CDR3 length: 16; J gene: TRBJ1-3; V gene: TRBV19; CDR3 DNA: TGTGCCAGTAGTACCCGGGACACCTACTCTGGAAACACCATATATTTT; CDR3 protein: CASSTRDTYSGNTIYF
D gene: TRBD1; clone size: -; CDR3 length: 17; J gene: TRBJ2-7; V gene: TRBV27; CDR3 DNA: TGTGCCAGCAAGGGACAGGGGGCGTTAGTGGGATCCTACGAGCAGTACTTC; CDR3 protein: CASKGQGALVGSYEQYF
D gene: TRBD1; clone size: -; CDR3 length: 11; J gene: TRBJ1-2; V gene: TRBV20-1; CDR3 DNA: TGCATCGGGACAGGGAGCTATGGCTACACCTTC; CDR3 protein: CIGTGSYGYTF
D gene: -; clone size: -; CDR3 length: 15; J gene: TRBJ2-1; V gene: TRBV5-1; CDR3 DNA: TGCGCCAGCAGGTTATGGGGGAGCTCCTACAATGAGCAGTTCTTC; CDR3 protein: CASRLWGSSYNEQFF
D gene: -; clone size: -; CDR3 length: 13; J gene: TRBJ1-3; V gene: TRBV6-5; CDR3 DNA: TGTGCCAGCAGTTACTCTCCTGGAAACACCATATATTTT; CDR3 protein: CASSYSPGNTIYF
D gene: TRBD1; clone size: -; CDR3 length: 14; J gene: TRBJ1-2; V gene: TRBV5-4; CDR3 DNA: TGTGCCAGCAGTCGTGGGGACAGCCCCTATGGCTACACCTTC; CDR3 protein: CASSRGDSPYGYTF
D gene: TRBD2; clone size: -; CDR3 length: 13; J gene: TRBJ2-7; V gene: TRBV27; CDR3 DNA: TGTGCCAGACCGCTACGGGGGGTGGTCGAGCAGTACTTC; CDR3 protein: CARPLRGVVEQYF
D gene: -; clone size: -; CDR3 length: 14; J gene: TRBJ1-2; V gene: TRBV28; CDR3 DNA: TGTGCCAGCACCTCGGGGCAGGGGAACTATGGCTACACCTTC; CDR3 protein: CASTSGQGNYGYTF
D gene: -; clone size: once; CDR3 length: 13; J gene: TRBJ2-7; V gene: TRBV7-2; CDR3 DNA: TGTGCCAGCAGCTTGAACCGAGACTACGAGCAGTACTTC; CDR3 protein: CASSLNRDYEQYF
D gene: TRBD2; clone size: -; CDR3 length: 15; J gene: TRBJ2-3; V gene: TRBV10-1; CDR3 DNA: TGCGCCAGCAGTCGGTCAAGGGGAGGGAAAGATACGCAGTATTTT; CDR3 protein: CASSRSRGGKDTQYF
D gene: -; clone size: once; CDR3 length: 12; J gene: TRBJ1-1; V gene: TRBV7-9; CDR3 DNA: TGTGCCAGCAGCTTAAGGGGCGGTGAAGCTTTCTTT; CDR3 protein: CASSLRGGEAFF
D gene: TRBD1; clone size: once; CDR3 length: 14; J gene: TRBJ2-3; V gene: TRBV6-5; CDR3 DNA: TGTGCCAGCAGACAGGGGCCGGGCACAGATACGCAGTATTTT; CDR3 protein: CASRQGPGTDTQYF
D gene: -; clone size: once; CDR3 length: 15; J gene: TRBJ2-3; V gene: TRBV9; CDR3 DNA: TGTGCCAGCAGCGAGTCGTGGCCCGGGGGAGATACGCAGTATTTT; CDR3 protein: CASSESWPGGDTQYF
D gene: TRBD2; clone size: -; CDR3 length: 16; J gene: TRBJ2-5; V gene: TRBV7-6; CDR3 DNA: TGTGCCAGCAGCTCGCGAGCGGGAGCGGGTAGAGAGACCCAGTACTTC; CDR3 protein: CASSSRAGAGRETQYF
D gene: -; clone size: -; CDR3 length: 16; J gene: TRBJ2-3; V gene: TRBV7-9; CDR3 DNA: TGTGCCAGCAGGACCCAGGGCGGGCTAAGCACAGATACGCAGTATTTT; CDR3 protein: CASRTQGGLSTDTQYF
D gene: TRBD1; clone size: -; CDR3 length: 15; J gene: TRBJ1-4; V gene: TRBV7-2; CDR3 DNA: TGTGCCAGCAGCTCTGCGACAGGGTGGCGGGAAAAACTGTTTTTT; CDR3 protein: CASSSATGWREKLFF
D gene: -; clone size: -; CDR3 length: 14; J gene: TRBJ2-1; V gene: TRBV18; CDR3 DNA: TGTGCCGCACGAGGTGCAGACTCCTACAATGAGCAGTTCTTC; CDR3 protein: CAARGADSYNEQFF
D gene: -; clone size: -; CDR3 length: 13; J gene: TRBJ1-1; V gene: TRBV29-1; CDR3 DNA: TGCAGCGCTAGGGTTGAAACGAACACTGAAGCTTTCTTT; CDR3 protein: CSARVETNTEAFF
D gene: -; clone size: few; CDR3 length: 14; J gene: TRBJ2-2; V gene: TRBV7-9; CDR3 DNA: TGTGCCAGCAGCCCCCGCGGGGTGCCCGGGGAGCTGTTTTTT; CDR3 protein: CASSPRGVPGELFF